The TCR beta chain under discussion was sequenced for a study of cytomegalovirus exposure and HLA in healthy donors. The PCR used 60 Vbeta and 13 Jbeta primers. In the authors' workflow: Roughly 11 million of the 80 million or so unique TCR beta chains counted in a later analysis were shared. The method was immunoSEQ multiplex PCR; TCRdb's version includes in-frame clones alone and lacks a portion of them. That table supplies the V and J calls and clone size; D and trimming were determined from the DNA. The data show about 120,000 clones, around four fifths seen once. General study findings and limits: An Asian-associated ancestry cluster reportedly showed fewer N-insertions than the approximately 630-donor mean in a later analysis.

On this clone: Antigen: not known.

Material for sequencing was PBMCs. This sequence originates from a human donor in good health.

The CDR3 is CASSILTDGEQYF. The CDR3 DNA reads as TGTGCCAGTAGTATTCTGACAGACGGGGAGCAGTACTTC. The V call is TRBV19, the J call TRBJ2-7, with a tentative D call TRBD1 (5 bases). V was clipped by 3 bases and J by 7 bases, with 13 bases between them. The CDR3 spans 13 residues. CDR1 LNHDA and CDR2 SQIVND come from the germline V gene (reference sequence).